This is a list of T cell receptor beta chains from one sample in a study of T cell changes during pregnancy in multiple sclerosis. Produced via immunoSEQ multiplex PCR; TCRdb's table is partial and in-frame only. The table has tens of thousands of clones, 90% to 95% seen once. The material was peripheral blood, obtained in the third trimester of pregnancy. Receptors originate from a female donor in good health, enrolled as a control in a pregnancy study. Both conserved end residues are part of each CDR3. Each record gives: clone size, V gene, D gene, J gene, CDR3 DNA, CDR3 protein. D genes are given only for firm matches. Rows may omit the clone size; those that give it use once, few, many or a size class.

.	TRBV6-6	TRBD1	TRBJ1-1	TGTGCCAGCAGTTACGAGACAGGGGGTACTGAAGCTTTCTTT	CASSYETGGTEAFF
.	TRBV2	TRBD2	TRBJ2-5	TGTGCCAGCAGTGACCCCCCGGGACTAGCGGGAGAGTGGAGAGAGACCCAGTACTTC	CASSDPPGLAGEWRETQYF
.	TRBV5-4	.	TRBJ2-7	TGTGCCAGCAGCTTGGCAGGGAACGAGCAGTACTTC	CASSLAGNEQYF
.	TRBV19	.	TRBJ1-2	TGTGCCAGTAGTATCGGTGGCAGGGGCGGCTACACCTTC	CASSIGGRGGYTF
once	TRBV7-9	TRBD1	TRBJ2-4	TGTGCCAGCAGCCTAACAGGGGGGTTCGGGTTGGCGGCCAAAAACATTCAGTACTTC	CASSLTGGFGLAAKNIQYF
.	TRBV27	TRBD1	TRBJ1-5	TGTGCCAGCAGTTCCGGGACAGGGCATCAGCCCCAGCATTTT	CASSSGTGHQPQHF
.	TRBV5-1	TRBD1	TRBJ2-7	TGCGCCAGCAGCTTGATGTCGGGACAGGGCTACGAGCAGTACTTC	CASSLMSGQGYEQYF
once	TRBV4-3	.	TRBJ1-1	TGCGCCAGCAGCCAATTCGAAATAAAGGGACAAGGACAGAAAAACACTGAAGCTTTCTTT	CASSQFEIKGQGQKNTEAFF
.	TRBV2	TRBD1	TRBJ1-5	TGTGCCAGCAGTCGGGACAGGGATAGCAATCAGCCCCAGCATTTT	CASSRDRDSNQPQHF
few	TRBV9	TRBD1	TRBJ1-5	TGTGCCAGCGCCTACGGGACAGGGCATCAGCCCCAGCATTTT	CASAYGTGHQPQHF
.	TRBV15	TRBD1	TRBJ1-6	TGTGCCACCAGCAGGGACAGGGGTGAATCACCCCTCCACTTT	CATSRDRGESPLHF
.	TRBV30	TRBD2	TRBJ2-3	TGTGCCTACAAACGGTTAATGGGACTAGCGGGAGTTGGAGATACGCAGTATTTT	CAYKRLMGLAGVGDTQYF
.	TRBV9	.	TRBJ2-7	TGTGCCAGCAGCACCGGACAGTCCAGCTCCTACGAGCAGTACTTC	CASSTGQSSSYEQYF
.	TRBV28	TRBD1	TRBJ1-2	TGTGCCAGCACCCCGGCGGGACAGGGGGCGAAAAACAGGGGCTACACCTTC	CASTPAGQGAKNRGYTF
.	TRBV28	TRBD2	TRBJ2-5	TGTGCCAGCAGTTTCGGGTTAGCGGGAGCAAAAGAGACCCAGTACTTC	CASSFGLAGAKETQYF
.	TRBV6-5	TRBD2	TRBJ2-7	TGTGCCAGCACCCCTAGCGGGAGCAACGAGCAGTACTTC	CASTPSGSNEQYF
.	TRBV6-1	.	TRBJ2-3	TGTGCCAGCATAACTAGCACAGATACGCAGTATTTT	CASITSTDTQYF
.	TRBV18	.	TRBJ2-2	TGTGCCAGCTCACCGGTAGCAGGGTCCCTCACCGGGGAGCTGTTTTTT	CASSPVAGSLTGELFF
.	TRBV12-5	.	TRBJ2-1	TGTGCTAGTGGTCTTGGGACTGTCGGTACCGGATTCTTC	CASGLGTVGTGFF
.	TRBV6-1	TRBD2	TRBJ2-1	TGTGCCAGCATACGAGGAACTAGCGCCTACAATGAGCAGTTCTTC	CASIRGTSAYNEQFF
.	TRBV7-2	.	TRBJ1-5	TGTGCCAGCAGCTTAGACGGGGGGGTTACGCAGCCCCAGCATTTT	CASSLDGGVTQPQHF
.	TRBV29-1	.	TRBJ2-5	TGCAGCGTCATAACCAGGGACCAAGAGACCCAGTACTTC	CSVITRDQETQYF
.	TRBV28	.	TRBJ1-1	TGTGCCAGCAGTTTACGGGGGGCGCGGACTGAAGCTTTCTTT	CASSLRGARTEAFF
.	TRBV28	.	TRBJ1-2	TGTGCCAGCAGTCTCCAGGGGCTTGGCTACACCTTC	CASSLQGLGYTF
.	TRBV7-2	.	TRBJ2-7	TGTGCCAGCAGCTTGTCCCCCACCTACGAGCAGTACTTC	CASSLSPTYEQYF
once	TRBV5-6	TRBD1	TRBJ1-5	TGTGCCAGCAGCCGGAGGGGACAGATCAATCAGCCCCAGCATTTT	CASSRRGQINQPQHF
.	TRBV30	TRBD1	TRBJ1-4	TGTGCCTGGAGTGCCGGACAGGGGGGTAATGAAAAACTGTTTTTT	CAWSAGQGGNEKLFF
.	TRBV7-2	TRBD1	TRBJ1-1	TGTGCCAGCAGCTCCCAGGGACAGGGGGCTACTGAAGCTTTCTTT	CASSSQGQGATEAFF
once	TRBV19	.	TRBJ2-2	TGTGCCAGTAGGCTTGTTGAAGGGGCTAACACCGGGGAGCTGTTTTTT	CASRLVEGANTGELFF
.	TRBV29-1	.	TRBJ1-1	TGCAGCGACCAAGACAGTACAGCTGAAGCTTTCTTT	CSDQDSTAEAFF
.	TRBV7-6	TRBD2	TRBJ2-1	TGTGCCAGCACCCAGACTAGCGGGAGATCTAGGGATTATAGTGAGCAGTTCTTC	CASTQTSGRSRDYSEQFF
.	TRBV5-1	.	TRBJ1-1	TGCGCCAGCAGCATTGGGCAGGTCTCGAACACTGAAGCTTTCTTT	CASSIGQVSNTEAFF
.	TRBV5-6	.	TRBJ1-1	TGTGCCAGCAGCTTGGATGCCAGAACAGAAGCTTTCTTT	CASSLDARTEAFF
once	TRBV6-1	TRBD2	TRBJ2-3	TGTGCTGGGACTAGCGGGAGTGGAGATACGCAGTATTTT	CAGTSGSGDTQYF
.	TRBV4-1	.	TRBJ1-2	TGCGCCAGCAGCCCAACGACGGAGAACTATGGCTACACCTTC	CASSPTTENYGYTF
.	TRBV5-1	.	TRBJ1-2	TGCGCCAGCAGCTTGGATTCGGCTAACTATGGCTACACCTTC	CASSLDSANYGYTF
.	TRBV7-8	.	TRBJ2-7	TGTGCCAGCAGCTTCAGGGGATCCTACGAGCAGTACTTC	CASSFRGSYEQYF
.	TRBV15	.	TRBJ2-5	TGTGCCACCAGCAGGAGAGAGACCCAGTACTTC	CATSRRETQYF
once	TRBV19	TRBD1	TRBJ1-3	TGTGCCGCCCAGGACAGGGCTATCTCTGGAAACACCATATATTTT	CAAQDRAISGNTIYF
.	TRBV28	TRBD1	TRBJ2-2	TGTGCCAGCAGTAGCCGGGACAGGGGGCTCGCCGGGGAGCTGTTTTTT	CASSSRDRGLAGELFF
.	TRBV7-9	.	TRBJ2-5	TGTGCCAGCGGGCGTGGCAGGGGATTTTTTGAGACCCAGTACTTC	CASGRGRGFFETQYF
.	TRBV7-6	TRBD1	TRBJ1-5	TGTGCCAGCAGCTTGACAGGGAATAAGCAGCCCCAGCATTTT	CASSLTGNKQPQHF
once	TRBV5-6	.	TRBJ1-6	TGTGCCAGCAGCTTCACAGGCCGCCGGATGGCCCTCCACTTT	CASSFTGRRMALHF
.	TRBV4-3	.	TRBJ2-1	TGCGCCAGCAGCCTATCCGGGACATCTTACAATGAGCAGTTCTTC	CASSLSGTSYNEQFF
.	TRBV2	TRBD2	TRBJ2-1	TGTGCCACGAGGGAGGCGGGAGGGCCCGATGAGCAGTTCTTC	CATREAGGPDEQFF
.	TRBV7-2	TRBD1	TRBJ1-2	TGTGCCAGCAGCTCCGGACAGGTCTATGGCTACACCTTC	CASSSGQVYGYTF